Presented here are 25 T cell receptor beta chains from one specimen sequenced in a study of T cell clonality in common variable immunodeficiency. TCRdb's copy holds only in-frame clones and misses some; the assay was immunoSEQ multiplex PCR. The counts give approximately 44,000 clones, none of them seen only once; around 9.3% is held by the top ten. Sequenced sample: peripheral blood mononuclear cells. The receptors stem from a person aged 18-69 years in good health.

This clone was seen many times. Coverage ceases 3 residues before the CDR3 finishes, and the germline J gene fills in the end. The chain has TRBV4-1 and TRBJ2-7, with D possibly matching TRBD1 (6 bases). Trimming pared 6 bases from V and 5 bases from J, leaving 14 bases between. CDR1 MGHRA and CDR2 YSYEKL come from the germline V gene. The CDR3 covers 13 residues. CDR3 DNA, as far as it was read: TGCGCCAGCAGTATTAACAGGGAAGACGAG. This translates into CASSINREDE. The entire CDR3 reads CASSINREDEQYF.

The table lists this clone with a few counts. The read falls 3 residues short of the CDR3 end, and the missing part is taken from the germline J gene. V usage is TRBV2 and J usage is TRBJ1-1; D gene unclear. V lost 6 bases and J lost 1, with 18 bases in between. Per germline, CDR1 SNHLY and CDR2 FYNNEI. This CDR3 is built from 16 residues. The part of the CDR3 DNA that was read is TGTGCCAGCAGCCGAACACTACGGACTGAGAACACTGAA. It translates to CASSRTLRTENTE. The whole CDR3 sequence is CASSRTLRTENTEAFF.

The sample holds many counts of this clone. The missing CDR3 end, 3 residues past where the read stops, is filled in from the germline J gene. The V gene is TRBV19, the J gene TRBJ2-5, with a possible D match to TRBD2 (5 bases). The CDR3 sequence is 13 residues long. The ends were cut back, 8 bases at V and 2 bases at J, with 12 bases in the middle. CDR1 and CDR2 from the germline V gene are LNHDA and SQIVND (reference sequence). The sequenced part of the CDR3 DNA is TGTGCCAGTCGAAGAGGGCGTCAAGAGACC. It encodes CASRRGRQET. The CDR3 in full is CASRRGRQETQYF. Using reference TRBV19 and TRBJ2-5 for the parts outside the CDR3, the full variable domain is DGGITQSPKYLFRKEGQNVTLSCEQNLNHDAMYWYRQDPGQGLRLIYYSQIVNDFQKGDIAEGYSVSREKKESFPLTVTSAQKNPTAFYLCASRRGRQETQYFGPGTRLLVL.

The table lists this clone with many counts. The read ends 3 residues shy of where the CDR3 ends; the end is completed using the germline J gene. V is TRBV5-1 and J is TRBJ1-5, with D unclear. The CDR3 has 17 residues. Per germline, CDR1 SGHRS and CDR2 YFSETQ. The V gene lost 4 bases and the J gene lost 4 bases, with 21 bases spanning the gap. The CDR3 here is CASSPLPGAGVNQPQHF. The CDR3 bases that were read are TGCGCCAGCAGCCCCTTACCTGGAGCCGGGGTTAATCAGCCC.

Many counts were recorded for this clone. The missing CDR3 end, 3 residues past where the read stops, is filled in from the germline J gene. The chain carries TRBV20-1 and TRBJ2-1; D may be TRBD2 (6 bases). V dropped 7 bases and J dropped 1 base, with 14 bases sitting between them. Germline loops: CDR1 DFQATT, CDR2 SNEGSKA (reference sequence). The CDR3 totals 14 residues. The sequenced CDR3 bases are TGCAGTGGGCTCACTCTAGCGTCCTACAATGAG. This encodes CSGLTLASYNE. The entire CDR3 is CSGLTLASYNEQFF.

This clone was seen at least ten times. The sequence runs out 3 residues before the end of the CDR3; the remainder is reconstructed from the germline J gene. J is TRBJ2-7 and V is TRBV7-2, with D uncertain. Germline V gene data show CDR1 as SGHTA and CDR2 as FQGNSA. This CDR3 is built from 15 residues. Trimming left V 3 bases short and J 0 bases short, with 12 bases between. The CDR3 reads CASSFLSISSYEQYF. Incomplete CDR3 DNA: TGTGCCAGCAGCTTTTTGTCCATTAGCTCCTACGAG. Based on the CDR3 plus reference TRBV7-2 and TRBJ2-7, the full variable domain is GAGVSQSPSNKVTEKGKDVELRCDPISGHTALYWYRQSLGQGLEFLIYFQGNSAPDKSGLPSDRFSAERTGGSVSTLTIQRTQQEDSAVYLCASSFLSISSYEQYFGPGTRLTVT.

This clone was counted ten times or more. The CDR3 end is not reached by the read, which stops 3 residues before it; the germline J gene fills it in. This chain links TRBV19 with TRBJ2-3; 10 bases map to TRBD2. The CDR3 runs to 16 residues. Germline V gene lookup returns CDR1 LNHDA and CDR2 SQIVND (reference sequence). The V segment lost 1 base and the J segment 4 bases; nucleotides outside the gene matches: 5. Partial CDR3 DNA: TGTGCCAGTAGTATAGCCACTAGCGGGACGGCAGATACG. Translated, it gives CASSIATSGTADT. From start to end, the CDR3 is CASSIATSGTADTQYF.

This clone was recorded many times. Read sequence stops 3 residues before the CDR3 end, and the germline J gene provides the missing end. The J gene is TRBJ2-3, the V gene TRBV19; 10 bases align to TRBD1. The CDR3 has 14 amino acids. The V and J ends lost 9 bases and 3 bases, in that order; junction bases with no gene match: 6. Germline-derived CDR1 and CDR2 are LNHDA and SQIVND (reference sequence). CDR3 protein: CASSGTGETDTQYF. The CDR3 bases that were read are TGTGCCAGCTCCGGGACAGGGGAAACAGATACG.

This clone was detected many times. The read gets to within 3 residues of the CDR3 end, and the germline J gene fills in the rest. The rearrangement links TRBV20-1 to TRBJ1-2, with 12 bases identical to TRBD1. Trimming at V came to 7 bases and at J to 4 bases, leaving 10 bases not matched to a gene. CDR3 size: 15 residues. Germline values: CDR1 DFQATT, CDR2 SNEGSKA (reference sequence). The CDR3 loop is CSGPPGTGGRYGYTF. The CDR3 bases that were read are TGCAGTGGCCCCCCCGGGACAGGGGGCCGCTATGGC.

This clone appeared many times. Because the CDR3's place on the DNA is in doubt, the DNA is left out and the CDR3 is given as listed by TCRdb. J is TRBJ2-2 and V is TRBV6-4; the table's D call TRBD1-2 went unverified against the DNA. Germline V CDR1 and CDR2: MRHNA, SNTAGT. The CDR3 is made up of 14 amino acids, end residues included. CDR3 in amino acids: CASSDFRGAGELFF.

In its sample, this clone was seen many times. The read ends 3 residues shy of where the CDR3 ends; the end is completed using the germline J gene. V usage is TRBV28 and J usage is TRBJ2-7, with D possibly being TRBD2 (5 bases). CDR1 MDHEN and CDR2 SYDVKM come from the germline V gene. This CDR3 comprises 14 residues. With 7 bases removed from V and 4 bases from J, the gap between germline ends came to 17 bases. The chain's CDR3 is CASKRTQQFYEQYF. CDR3 DNA, as far as it was read: TGTGCCAGCAAGCGGACGCAACAATTTTACGAG.

This clone was recorded many times. The sequenced fragment ends 3 residues before the CDR3 boundary, so the rest is inferred from the germline J gene. The J gene is TRBJ1-5, the V gene TRBV2; D is possibly TRBD1 (5 bases). The V gene's germline CDR1 is SNHLY and CDR2 FYNNEI. The CDR3 loop spans 12 amino acids. The ends were cut back, 4 bases at V and 7 bases at J, with 8 bases in the middle. CDR3 DNA, as far as it was read: TGTGCCAGCAGTGGGGGCAGCCAGCCC. Residues: CASSGGSQP. The whole CDR3 reads CASSGGSQPQHF.

This clone was observed many times. Read data end 3 residues before the CDR3 end; the end is taken from the germline J gene. The J gene is TRBJ1-2, the V gene TRBV20-1, with TRBD1 identical over 10 bases. The V gene's germline CDR1 is DFQATT and CDR2 SNEGSKA (reference sequence). This CDR3 contains 13 residues. The sequenced CDR3 bases are TGCAGTGCCCGCCCGGACAGGGGGTCCGGC. Translation gives CSARPDRGSG. The full CDR3 reads CSARPDRGSGYTF.

This clone has a handful of counts. CDR3 amino acids: CASSASGWTKVLGELFF. The covered CDR3 bases are TGTGCCAGCAGCGCCTCCGGTTGGACAAAGGTCCTTGGGGAG. V is TRBV7-3 and J is TRBJ2-2, with D perhaps TRBD1 (5 bases). The read falls 3 residues short of the CDR3 end, and the missing part is taken from the germline J gene. V lost 5 bases, J lost 8 bases, and 24 bases lay in between. CDR1 is SGHTA, CDR2 FQGTGA, per germline. The CDR3 length is 17 residues.

This clone was seen ten or more times. The read ends 3 residues shy of where the CDR3 ends; the end is completed using the germline J gene. This rearrangement joins TRBV6-1 to TRBJ2-5; 12 bases match TRBD2. CDR1 and CDR2 from the germline V gene are MNHNS and SASEGT. V was clipped by 1 base and J by 0 bases; unmatched bases: 9. This CDR3 is built from 19 residues. This CDR3 is CASSEDGLAGGKNQETQYF. Partial CDR3 DNA: TGTGCCAGCAGTGAAGACGGGCTAGCGGGGGGGAAGAACCAAGAGACC.

This clone was observed at least ten times. The observed sequence ends 3 residues before the CDR3 terminus, with the missing tail filled in from the germline J gene. V gene TRBV5-1 combines with J gene TRBJ1-2; possible D gene TRBD1, 5 bases. The V gene's germline CDR1 is SGHRS and CDR2 YFSETQ. V shed 0 bases and J shed 3 bases, with 9 bases lying between them. There are 14 residues in the CDR3. Partial CDR3 DNA: TGCGCCAGCAGCTTGGCAGGGACTGACTATGGC. This gives the protein CASSLAGTDYG. The entire CDR3 reads CASSLAGTDYGYTF.

This clone has a count of ten or more. The read stops 3 residues short of the end of the CDR3; the missing end is completed from the germline J gene. This rearrangement joins TRBV4-2 to TRBJ1-4; TRBD1 matches 10 bases. The CDR3 has 15 amino acids. CDR1 is LGHNA, CDR2 YNFKEQ, per germline. After removal of 3 bases from V and 8 bases from J, the junction contained 6 bases not matched to a gene. This CDR3 reads CASSHPGQGLEKLFF. The DNA read from the CDR3 is TGTGCCAGCAGCCATCCGGGACAGGGGTTGGAAAAA.

This clone was counted at least ten times. The read stops 3 residues short of the end of the CDR3; the missing end is completed from the germline J gene. The chain joins TRBV5-6 to TRBJ2-7; 9 bases line up with TRBD2. The CDR3 contains 15 residues. CDR1 and CDR2 (germline): SGHDT, YYEEEE. The J segment lost 0 bases and the V segment lost 1 base, leaving 2 bases of the junction unmatched. CDR3 protein: CASSLYSGSSYEQYF. The part of the CDR3 DNA that was read is TGTGCCAGCAGCTTGTATAGCGGGAGCTCCTACGAG.

This clone was detected ten times or more. Read sequence stops 3 residues before the CDR3 end, and the germline J gene provides the missing end. The gene calls are TRBV2 and TRBJ1-2; D is perhaps TRBD1 (5 bases). Germline loops: CDR1 SNHLY, CDR2 FYNNEI. The CDR3 length is 12 residues. The CDR3 loop is CASSELQVGYTF. The CDR3 DNA, read in part, is TGTGCCAGCAGTGAATTACAGGTCGGC.

There are many counts of this clone. The read falls 3 residues short of the CDR3 end, and the missing part is taken from the germline J gene. The V and J genes are TRBV6-1 and TRBJ2-2; 9 nucleotides agree with TRBD2. Losses at the gene ends were 2 bases for V and 6 bases for J; bases not matched to a gene: 4. CDR3 length: 15 amino acids. CDR1 and CDR2 (germline): MNHNS, SASEGT. The CDR3 is CASSEKGGGAGELFF. The DNA read from the CDR3 is TGTGCCAGCAGTGAAAAGGGCGGGGGGGCCGGGGAG.

This clone was counted between two and nine times. The read falls 3 residues short of the CDR3 end, and the missing part is taken from the germline J gene. The chain couples TRBV6-4 to TRBJ2-3; TRBD1 matches at 7 bases. This CDR3 spans 13 amino acids. V shed 8 bases and J 2 bases; nucleotides not matched to a gene: 4. Germline V lookup: CDR1 MRHNA, CDR2 SNTAGT. The sequenced part of the CDR3 DNA is TGTGCCAGCTCAGGGACAGACACAGATACG. Protein sequence: CASSGTDTDT. The complete CDR3 protein is CASSGTDTDTQYF.

At least ten counts were recorded for this clone. Read sequence stops 3 residues before the CDR3 end, and the germline J gene provides the missing end. The same CDR3 arises from other DNA sequences in this sample as well. The genes are TRBV20-1 and TRBJ1-2; no clear D. Germline CDR1 reads DFQATT; CDR2 reads SNEGSKA (reference sequence). V was clipped by 3 bases and J by 3 bases, with 8 bases between them. The CDR3 length is 12 residues. The CDR3 spells CSARNRDYGYTF. Partial CDR3 DNA: TGCAGTGCTAGGAATAGGGACTATGGC.

To note about this clone: From the germline J gene comes the end of the CDR3, since the read stops 3 residues before it. The chain recombines TRBV7-2 with TRBJ1-2, with a weak D call TRBD1 (6 bases). The CDR3 is 12 amino acids. The ends were cut back, 5 bases at V and 7 bases at J, with 11 bases in the middle. CDR1 SGHTA and CDR2 FQGNSA come from the germline V gene. The sequenced CDR3 bases are TGTGCCAGCAGCATACAGGGAAGTGGC. Amino acid sequence: CASSIQGSG. The whole CDR3 region reads CASSIQGSGYTF. Full variable domain (rest looked up from reference TRBV7-2 and TRBJ1-2): GAGVSQSPSNKVTEKGKDVELRCDPISGHTALYWYRQSLGQGLEFLIYFQGNSAPDKSGLPSDRFSAERTGGSVSTLTIQRTQQEDSAVYLCASSIQGSGYTFGSGTRLTVV.

This clone came up many times. Read data end 3 residues before the CDR3 end; the end is taken from the germline J gene. The V gene is TRBV11-2, the J gene TRBJ2-3; D is undetermined. From germline, CDR1 is SGHAT and CDR2 FQNNGV. CDR3 length: 11 residues. The V and J ends lost 4 bases and 4 bases respectively, with 3 bases between them. CDR3 region: CASSSPDTQYF. CDR3 bases read: TGTGCCAGCAGCTCTCCAGATACG.

This clone was recorded at least ten times. The sequence runs out 3 residues before the end of the CDR3; the remainder is reconstructed from the germline J gene. The V call is TRBV19, the J call TRBJ2-2, with 8 positions matching TRBD2. This CDR3 contains 16 residues. The junction had 6 bases not matched to a gene; V was cut back by 2 bases and J by 4 bases. Germline CDR1 LNHDA, CDR2 SQIVND (reference sequence). The part of the CDR3 DNA that was read is TGTGCCAGTAGTATATCAGCGGGGGCGTCCACCGGGGAG. As protein: CASSISAGASTGE. The entire CDR3 reads CASSISAGASTGELFF. The full variable domain, completed using reference TRBV19 and TRBJ2-2, is DGGITQSPKYLFRKEGQNVTLSCEQNLNHDAMYWYRQDPGQGLRLIYYSQIVNDFQKGDIAEGYSVSREKKESFPLTVTSAQKNPTAFYLCASSISAGASTGELFFGEGSRLTVL.